This T cell receptor beta chain was profiled in a study of T cells in Graves' hyperthyroidism and ophthalmopathy (dated by TCRdb to about 2019). Some background on the complete study: Peripheral blood was collected at initial diagnosis, before any treatment. Once sampling was done, hyperthyroidism patients were given methimazole at a starting dose of 30 mg daily, whereas ophthalmopathy patients were given high-dose intravenous methylprednisolone. In addition, the study compared T-cell repertoires in thyroid tissue and in blood from roughly 6 Graves' hyperthyroidism patients. The roughly 91 discovery patients were randomly split 7:3 into training and test sets. To identify distinguishing TCR V-J signatures, a discovery cohort of around 100 patients was used, comprising some 45 with Graves' ophthalmopathy and around 57 with stable Graves' hyperthyroidism. Prospective prediction of ophthalmopathy was tested in an independent validation cohort consisting of about 19 hyperthyroidism patients and approximately 16 patients who later progressed to ophthalmopathy. The paper describes TCR Vbeta CDR3 sequencing of fewer than 150 peripheral blood samples, made up of fewer than 50 ophthalmopathy patients, more than 70 hyperthyroidism patients and some 17 progressor patients. Study-level results and caveats: In validation, the model predicted progression to ophthalmopathy with just under 71% sensitivity and over 72% specificity, a median of 6.5 months before onset. A 13 V-J signature model separated ophthalmopathy from stable hyperthyroidism, with roughly 88% sensitivity and 81.08% specificity in cross-validation and 80%/75% in testing. Most expanded thyroid clonotypes (frequency above 0.001) were also detected in blood, a finding suggesting that blood repertoires may reflect thyroid immune responses. No statistical method was used to fix the sample size in advance, and group allocation was not hidden from the investigators.

This clonotype was detected many times. Its antigen is still unknown. Per-base quality was not reported, and no clone a single base away is much larger than it. Stable Graves' hyperthyroidism was defined as the absence of progression to ophthalmopathy over 18 months of follow-up. Hyperthyroidism patients were newly diagnosed, had a disease duration of under 2 months, and were aged 18 to 65 years. Patients with uncontrolled infections, other autoimmune diseases, pregnancy or lactation were excluded. Clinical symptoms, serum thyroxine and TRAb, thyroid ultrasound, and orbital computed tomography formed the basis for the diagnoses. Ficoll-Paque density gradient centrifugation was used to isolate PBMCs from approximately 10 ml of fresh peripheral blood. Total RNA was extracted with Trizol reagent, and quality was checked on an Agilent 2100 Bioanalyzer. Cut back by 1 base and 9 bases, the V and J ends lie 13 bases apart. CDR1 and CDR2 were assigned from the germline V gene as SGHTA and FQGNSA. The CDR3 goes from the cysteine to the phenylalanine over 14 residues. Solely the CDR3 DNA is kept, with 42 bases framed from the first base.

Amplification of TCR beta CDR3 regions was carried out from RNA transcripts. The TCR CDR3 was subjected to a first round of RT-PCR using the HTBI primer set and the Qiagen OneStep RT-PCR kit. The libraries were constructed in a second round of multiplex PCR and then size-selected and purified. Libraries were sequenced paired-end with 100 bp reads on an Illumina HiSeq2000. The paper's processing steps were these. SOAPnuke was used to process the raw data, with reads discarded if the reads contained adapters or uncalled bases, had a mean Phred below 15, or lacked an exact constant-primer or identifier match. COPE v1.2.5 was used to merge high-quality paired reads, and clonotypes were defined as unique nucleotide sequences. Clonotypes were aligned to IMGT TRBV, TRBD and TRBJ reference segments using MiTCR v1.1. Only V-J combinations with frequency above 0.0001, covering 98% to 99.2% of repertoires, were analysed. A TCS score was defined as the ratio between F50 (clonal expansion) and ExV (chaos), using BLOSUM62-based TCRdist between CDR3 peptides within each V-J. Welch's t-statistics and random forest reduced 450 to 600 V-J features to 13, which were used in a naive Bayes classifier (R e1071). TCRdb passed the public sequencing reads through fastp at Q25 and MiXCR, retaining productive beta sequences. CDR3 protein duplicates are merged, each entry listing the most common genes and DNA. The V and J calls shown here were made by TCRdb, not taken from the authors' results. This sample gives around 300,000 distinct CDR3 sequences in total; about an eighth of them show up just once. Less than 8% of the sample goes to the ten largest clones.

The chain links TRBV7-2 with TRBJ2-1; TRBD1 might be the D gene, on 5 matching bases. Sequencing was carried out using blood. This receptor was taken from a middle-aged woman with Graves' hyperthyroidism. CDR3 loop: CASSLETGAGEQFF. The nucleotide sequence reads as follows: TGTGCCAGCAGCTTAGAAACAGGTGCAGGTGAGCAGTTCTTC.